The 15 T cell receptor beta chains presented below share a single source sample, sequenced in a study of blood T cell repertoires in COVID-19. Clones were read by immunoSEQ multiplex PCR, and TCRdb kept only the in-frame ones, dropping some. This table has about 26,000 clones, approximately 86% appearing once. Sequenced: peripheral blood. Receptor source: a human donor in a cohort sampled during active COVID-19.

The rearrangement links TRBV7-2 to TRBJ1-2; 7 bases match TRBD1. CDR3 size: 14 residues. Per germline, CDR1 SGHTA and CDR2 FQGNSA. The ends lost 4 bases at V and 4 bases at J; junction bases unmatched: 6. The CDR3 is CASSYGQAFYGYTF. In DNA form, the CDR3 reads TGTGCCAGCAGCTACGGACAGGCATTCTATGGCTACACCTTC.

The rearrangement links TRBV21-1 to TRBJ1-5; the table calls TRBD1, which could not be checked here. TRBV21-1 is a listed pseudogene. The CDR3 is 15 residues long. The CDR3 nucleotides are TGTGCCAGCAGCAAAGGCCGCAGGGGTAATCAGCCCCAGCATTTT. Translation: CASSKGRRGNQPQHF.

The gene calls are TRBV18 and TRBJ1-5; TRBD1 agrees at 10 bases. Germline loops: CDR1 KGHSH, CDR2 LQKENI. This CDR3 is 16 amino acids long. With 6 bases clipped from V and 6 bases from J, the junction kept 11 bases outside the gene matches. The CDR3 coding sequence is TGTGCCAGCTCGCCCAGACAGGGGGCGGATGGTCAGCCCCAGCATTTT. Encoded protein: CASSPRQGADGQPQHF.

This chain links TRBV7-6 with TRBJ1-1, with D perhaps TRBD1 (5 bases). The length of the CDR3 is 15 residues. The germline V gene has CDR1 SGHVS and CDR2 FNYEAQ. V was cut by 5 bases and J by 4 bases, with 17 bases left in between. The CDR3 protein is CASSQGGQGGTEAFF. The CDR3 DNA is TGTGCCAGCAGCCAAGGTGGGCAGGGTGGCACTGAAGCTTTCTTT.

The chain is built from TRBV7-8 and TRBJ1-4; perhaps TRBD1 as D (5 bases). Germline assignment: CDR1 SGHVS and CDR2 FQNEAQ. Deletions cut 5 bases from V and 8 bases from J, with 18 bases between. The length of the CDR3 is 15 residues. Here the CDR3 DNA reads TGTGCCAGCAGCGGGGGACTTCACGCCTCCGAAAAACTGTTTTTT. It codes for CASSGGLHASEKLFF.

The V and J genes are TRBV15 and TRBJ1-6; D unresolved. Germline-derived CDR1 and CDR2 are LNHNV and YYDKDF (reference sequence). The CDR3 consists of 16 residues. V was pared by 0 bases and J by 6 bases, with 12 bases between. DNA for the CDR3: TGTGCCACCAGCAGAGATGTAGACATTGCTAATTCACCCCTCCACTTT. Translation: CATSRDVDIANSPLHF.

The J gene is TRBJ2-2, the V gene TRBV6-5; D is ambiguous. This CDR3 region has 14 residues. Between the trimmed V and J ends, which lost 6 bases and 4 bases, there was a span of 12 bases. Germline V gene sequence: CDR1 MNHEY, CDR2 SVGAGI. In DNA form, the CDR3 reads TGTGCCAGCAGCCTATTCAAGAGCACCGGGGAGCTGTTTTTT. Translated: CASSLFKSTGELFF.

This clone occurred a few times. The chain has TRBV4-3 and TRBJ1-3; the D gene is possibly TRBD1 (5 bases). CDR1 and CDR2 (germline): LGHNA, YSLEER. Trimming left V 0 bases short and J 1 base short, with 13 bases between. This CDR3 contains 17 residues. The CDR3 nucleotides read TGCGCCAGCAGCCAAGATCTGGGGCTAGGATCTGGAAACACCATATATTTT. It specifies CASSQDLGLGSGNTIYF.

This clone was counted between two and nine times. The J gene is TRBJ2-7, the V gene TRBV7-9; TRBD2 aligns across 8 bases. Trimming at V came to 4 bases and at J to 1 base, leaving 6 bases not matched to a gene. The CDR3 sequence is 15 residues long. Germline CDR1 is SEHNR and CDR2 is FQNEAQ (reference sequence). The CDR3 nucleotides read TGTGCCAGCAGCTCGGGGAGCGGGGGATCCTACGAGCAGTACTTC. Translation gives CASSSGSGGSYEQYF.

CDR3 loop: CASSVVGTGGYNEQFF. CDR3 DNA: TGTGCCAGCAGCGTAGTGGGAACAGGGGGCTACAATGAGCAGTTCTTC. The chain joins TRBV9 to TRBJ2-1; the match to TRBD1 covers 8 bases. V dropped 0 bases and J dropped 3; count of bases not matched to a gene: 5. The germline gives CDR1 SGDLS, CDR2 YYNGEE. The CDR3 totals 16 residues.

V and J are TRBV19 and TRBJ2-5; a weak D match, TRBD2 (6 bases). With 3 bases removed from V and 1 base from J, the gap between germline ends came to 12 bases. Germline values: CDR1 LNHDA, CDR2 SQIVND (reference sequence). The CDR3 has 15 amino acids. The CDR3 region has the DNA TGTGCCAGTAGTATCCCCGGGAGAGCCCAAGAGACCCAGTACTTC. This translates into CASSIPGRAQETQYF.

The rearrangement links TRBV15 to TRBJ1-4; the D gene is possibly TRBD1 (5 bases). The CDR3 has 14 residues. V was cut by 5 bases and J by 11 bases, with 18 bases left in between. The germline V gene encodes CDR1 LNHNV and CDR2 YYDKDF (reference sequence). The CDR3 protein is CATSLQGGLRKLFF. The CDR3 DNA reads TGTGCCACCAGCCTGCAGGGCGGTCTGCGGAAACTGTTTTTT.

The CDR3: CSVGLAGGFLTDTQYF. The CDR3 bases are TGCAGCGTTGGACTAGCGGGAGGATTCCTCACAGATACGCAGTATTTT. The chain joins TRBV29-1 to TRBJ2-3, with 13 bases aligning to TRBD2. The CDR3 runs to 16 residues. Unmatched junction bases numbered 6, after V lost 4 bases and J lost 2 bases. Germline-derived CDR1 and CDR2 are SQVTM and ANQGSEA.

The rearrangement links TRBV25-1 to TRBJ1-3; D remains ambiguous. This CDR3 is built from 17 residues. Trimming shortened V by 2 bases and J by 2 bases, and 16 bases separated the two germline ends. Germline V gene data show CDR1 as MGHDK and CDR2 as SYGVNS. CDR3: CASSENFEGGAGNTIYF. As DNA, the CDR3 is TGTGCCAGCAGTGAAAATTTCGAGGGAGGCGCTGGAAACACCATATATTTT.

This clone appeared a single time. This rearrangement joins TRBV9 to TRBJ2-3, with D perhaps TRBD1 (5 bases). This CDR3 contains 16 residues. Germline lookup yields CDR1 SGDLS and CDR2 YYNGEE. V was shortened by 7 bases and J by 5 bases, with 23 bases between the two germline ends. CDR3 DNA sequence: TGTGCCAGCTCTTCTAGACAGTCCGGTTCGGGAGATACGCAGTATTTT. Translated: CASSSRQSGSGDTQYF.